Listed here is a single T cell receptor (beta chain). The data belong to a study of T cell changes during pregnancy in multiple sclerosis. The V gene's germline CDR1 is MRHNA and CDR2 SNTAGT. The CDR3 is 15 residues long. V was trimmed by 2 bases and J by 3 bases, leaving 11 bases between them. Produced via immunoSEQ multiplex PCR; TCRdb's table is partial and in-frame only. The sample shows about 15,000 clones, 65% to 90% of them seen only once. This sequence joins TRBV6-4 and TRBJ2-1; D possibly corresponds to TRBD1 (6 bases). The source is a female donor with multiple sclerosis, enrolled in a pregnancy study. The specimen comprised CD8+ T cells from peripheral blood mononuclear cells, sampled in the first trimester of pregnancy. Here the CDR3 reads CASSDRGGFYNEQFF. The CDR3 DNA reads as TGTGCCAGCAGTGACCGAGGGGGTTTCTACAATGAGCAGTTCTTC.